The present T cell receptor beta chain was sequenced within a study of cytomegalovirus exposure and HLA in healthy donors. Study observations and caveats: Among the sequence variants, a highly shared cluster was likely an artifact of sequencing.

This clone was seen only once. Its antigen is not identified. CDR1 LGHNA and CDR2 YSLEER come from the germline V gene. Unmatched junction bases numbered 2, after V lost 2 bases and J lost 3 bases. The CDR3 covers 15 residues. It was with 60 Vbeta and 13 Jbeta primers that the PCR ran. Methods used by the authors: An analysis that came later counted roughly 80 million unique TCR beta chains, roughly 11 million shared. Only in-frame clones appear in the TCRdb table, and some are missing; sequencing was by immunoSEQ multiplex PCR. The V and J calls and clone size were taken over from that table, and D and trimming were inferred from the DNA. The table includes fewer than 200,000 clones, about four fifths detected once.

The specimen was PBMCs. The chain is built from TRBV4-3 and TRBJ1-2, with TRBD1 identical over 11 bases. The receptor was derived from a woman aged 45-65 years in good health and CMV-seronegative. This CDR3 reads CASSQRTGGDYGYTF. In nucleotides, the CDR3 is TGCGCCAGCAGCCAACGGACAGGGGGCGACTATGGCTACACCTTC.